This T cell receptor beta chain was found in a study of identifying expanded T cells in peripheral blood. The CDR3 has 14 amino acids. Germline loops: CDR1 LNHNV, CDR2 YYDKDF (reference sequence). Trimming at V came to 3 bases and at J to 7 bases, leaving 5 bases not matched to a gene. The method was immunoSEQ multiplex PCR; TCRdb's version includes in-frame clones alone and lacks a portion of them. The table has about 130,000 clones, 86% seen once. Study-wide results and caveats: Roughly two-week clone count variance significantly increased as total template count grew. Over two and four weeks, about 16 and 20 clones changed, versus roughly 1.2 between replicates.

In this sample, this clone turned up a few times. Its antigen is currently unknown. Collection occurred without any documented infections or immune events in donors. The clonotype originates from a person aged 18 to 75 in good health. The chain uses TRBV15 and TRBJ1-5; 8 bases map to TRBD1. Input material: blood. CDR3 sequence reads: CATSSRTGNQPQHF. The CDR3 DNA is TGTGCCACCAGCAGCCGGACAGGGAACCAGCCCCAGCATTTT.